The 14 T cell receptor beta chains given below trace back to one sample, sequenced in a study of shared clonotypes between healthy human individuals. Using immunoSEQ multiplex PCR, the repertoire was profiled, and TCRdb retains in-frame clones only, with some absent. The table records some 2.4 million clones, over 85% of them present only once. Sequenced material: naive CD4+ T cells from PBMCs. Described subset: CD45RA+ positively selected. These receptors all come from a man younger than 35 in good health. Some clones in this sample may be carry-over from other donors' samples.

The chain employs TRBV6-6 and TRBJ1-2; D might be TRBD1 (5 bases). V gave up 7 bases and J gave up 5 bases, with 20 bases separating them. The CDR3 contains 15 residues. Germline V gene lookup returns CDR1 MNHNY and CDR2 SVGAGI (reference sequence). The CDR3 region is CASNPTRGTTYGYTF. The CDR3 DNA reads as TGTGCCAGCAACCCCACACGGGGCACAACGTATGGCTACACCTTC.

This clone has just one count. The chain links TRBV5-1 to TRBJ1-2, with D perhaps TRBD1 (5 bases). The ends were cut back, 4 bases at V and 8 bases at J, with 18 bases in the middle. CDR3 length equals 14 residues. Germline CDR1 and CDR2: SGHRS and YFSETQ. In DNA form, the CDR3 reads TGCGCCAGCAGCGCCAACCGGGGCTCGGAGGGCTACACCTTC. Translated: CASSANRGSEGYTF.

The rearrangement links TRBV30 to TRBJ2-3; 7 positions match TRBD2. J lost 8 bases, V lost 3 bases, and 11 bases had no gene match. The V gene's germline CDR1 is GTSNPN and CDR2 SVGIG (reference sequence). This CDR3 spans 14 amino acids. Here the CDR3 DNA reads TGTGCCTGGAGCCCCCCGCGGGAGATCGGTACGCAGTATTTT. Its protein product is CAWSPPREIGTQYF.

This chain connects TRBV29-1 to TRBJ1-1; a possible D gene is TRBD1 (5 bases). Germline V gene data show CDR1 as SQVTM and CDR2 as ANQGSEA. V was trimmed by 7 bases and J by 3 bases, leaving 21 bases between them. This CDR3 is 15 amino acids long. The CDR3 reads CSALRGSGTYTEAFF. The CDR3 DNA reads TGCAGCGCCCTTCGGGGGTCAGGGACCTACACTGAAGCTTTCTTT. The variable domain in full, with the rest retrieved from reference TRBV29-1 and TRBJ1-1, is SAVISQKPSRDICQRGTSLTIQCQVDSQVTMMFWYRQQPGQSLTLIATANQGSEATYESGFVIDKFPISRPNLTFSTLTVSNMSPEDSSIYLCSALRGSGTYTEAFFGQGTRLTVV.

The chain couples TRBV28 to TRBJ1-5; TRBD1 aligns across 8 bases. The junction had 8 bases not matched to a gene; V was cut back by 6 bases and J by 1 base. The CDR3 is 16 residues long. Per the germline V gene, CDR1 is MDHEN and CDR2 is SYDVKM. The CDR3 region has the DNA TGTGCCAGCAGCCCCCCAGGGGACAGGAGCAATCAGCCCCAGCATTTT. This gives the protein CASSPPGDRSNQPQHF.

The rearrangement uses TRBV4-2 and TRBJ1-5, with no clear D. V dropped 4 bases and J dropped 10 bases, with 14 bases sitting between them. CDR3 length: 13 residues. Germline V gives CDR1 LGHNA, CDR2 YNFKEQ. This chain's CDR3 is CASSLFVEDPQHF. DNA for the CDR3: TGTGCCAGCAGCCTGTTCGTAGAGGATCCCCAGCATTTT.

Turning to this clone: This same CDR3 is encoded by further DNA sequences in the sample. The V call is TRBV14, the J call TRBJ1-2; 9 bases agree with TRBD1. The CDR3 consists of 13 residues. CDR1 is SGHDN, CDR2 FVKESK, per germline. J gave up 6 bases and V 4 bases, and 3 bases lay outside the gene matches. The CDR3 reads CASSPRTGDGYTF. CDR3 nucleotides: TGTGCCAGCAGCCCCCGGACAGGGGATGGCTACACCTTC.

The chain has TRBV28 and TRBJ2-7, with 12 bases fitting TRBD1. Germline lookup yields CDR1 MDHEN and CDR2 SYDVKM. The ends lost 5 bases at V and 5 bases at J; junction bases unmatched: 7. This CDR3 spans 15 amino acids. The CDR3, as DNA: TGTGCCAGCAGTAGGGGTGGGACAGGGGGCCACGAGCAGTACTTC. Amino acid sequence: CASSRGGTGGHEQYF.

This chain connects TRBV28 to TRBJ2-1, with 10 bases matching TRBD2. The CDR3 loop spans 22 amino acids. Germline-derived CDR1 and CDR2 are MDHEN and SYDVKM. With V trimmed by 7 bases and J by 5 bases, 29 bases remained unmatched. CDR3 sequence reads: CASNPPGVVTQKREGRDNEQFF. The DNA for the CDR3 is TGTGCCAGCAATCCTCCTGGGGTGGTTACCCAAAAGCGGGAGGGCCGGGACAATGAGCAGTTCTTC.

The rearrangement links TRBV5-4 to TRBJ2-5; 10 bases line up with TRBD2. The CDR3 runs 16 residues. Per the germline V gene, CDR1 is SGHNT and CDR2 is YYREEE (reference sequence). J gave up 4 bases and V 0 bases, and 6 bases lay outside the gene matches. CDR3 region: CASSLASGSLGETQYF. Written as DNA, the CDR3 is TGTGCCAGCAGCTTGGCTAGCGGGAGTCTGGGAGAGACCCAGTACTTC.

V gene TRBV5-1 combines with J gene TRBJ2-3, with TRBD1 matching over 9 bases. V lost 4 bases to trimming and J lost 2 bases; unmatched junction nucleotides: 5. Germline-derived CDR1 and CDR2 are SGHRS and YFSETQ. The CDR3 runs to 15 residues. CDR3 sequence reads: CASSLWDRDTDTQYF. DNA for the CDR3: TGCGCCAGCAGCCTCTGGGACAGGGACACAGATACGCAGTATTTT.

In regard to this clone: The same CDR3 is also encoded by other DNA sequences in this sample. The rearrangement joins TRBV11-2 to TRBJ1-5, with D possibly being TRBD1 (6 bases). V was trimmed by 3 bases and J by 4 bases, leaving 7 bases between them. The CDR3 spans 13 residues. CDR1 SGHAT and CDR2 FQNNGV come from the germline V gene. CDR3 DNA: TGTGCCAGCAGCTTCCAGGGGAATCAGCCCCAGCATTTT. Its protein product is CASSFQGNQPQHF.

This sequence joins TRBV29-1 and TRBJ2-4; D is unclear. Germline lookup yields CDR1 SQVTM and CDR2 ANQGSEA. The CDR3 is made up of 16 amino acids. The V end lost 1 base, the J end lost 0 bases, and 13 bases lay between the germline ends. CDR3 sequence reads: CSVEVVRDLAKNIQYF. CDR3 bases: TGCAGCGTTGAAGTTGTCAGAGACCTAGCCAAAAACATTCAGTACTTC.

The rearrangement uses TRBV19 and TRBJ1-2; D call uncertain. Trimming stripped 5 bases from V and 8 bases from J, with 12 bases between. Germline V gives CDR1 LNHDA, CDR2 SQIVND (reference sequence). The CDR3 is made up of 12 amino acids. The CDR3 DNA is TGTGCCAGTAGTTATGAGGGCCTGGGCTACACCTTC. Its translation is CASSYEGLGYTF.